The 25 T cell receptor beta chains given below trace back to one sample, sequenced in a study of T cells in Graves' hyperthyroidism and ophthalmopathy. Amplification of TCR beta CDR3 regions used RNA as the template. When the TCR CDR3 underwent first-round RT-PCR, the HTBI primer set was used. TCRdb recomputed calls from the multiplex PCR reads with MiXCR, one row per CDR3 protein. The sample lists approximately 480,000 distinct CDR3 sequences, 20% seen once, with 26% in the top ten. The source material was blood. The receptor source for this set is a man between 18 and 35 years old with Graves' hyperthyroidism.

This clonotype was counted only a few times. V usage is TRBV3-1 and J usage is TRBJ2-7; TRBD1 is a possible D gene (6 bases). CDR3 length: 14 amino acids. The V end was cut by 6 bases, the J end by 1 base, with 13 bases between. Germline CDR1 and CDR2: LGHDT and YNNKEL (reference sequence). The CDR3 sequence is CASRSTGQSYEQYF. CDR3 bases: TGTGCCAGCAGATCTACCGGACAGTCCTACGAGCAGTACTTC.

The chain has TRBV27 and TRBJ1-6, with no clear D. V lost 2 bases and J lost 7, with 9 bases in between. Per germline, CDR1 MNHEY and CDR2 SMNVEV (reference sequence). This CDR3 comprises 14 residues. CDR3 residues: CASSLRGWNSPLHF. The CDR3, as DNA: TGTGCCAGCAGTTTAAGAGGGTGGAATTCACCCCTCCACTTT.

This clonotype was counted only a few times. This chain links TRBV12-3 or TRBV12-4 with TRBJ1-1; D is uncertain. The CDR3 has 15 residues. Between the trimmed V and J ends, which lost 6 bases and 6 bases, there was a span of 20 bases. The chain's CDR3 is CASRLGSGGYPEAFF. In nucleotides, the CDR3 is TGTGCCAGCAGACTAGGTTCAGGAGGGTACCCTGAAGCTTTCTTT.

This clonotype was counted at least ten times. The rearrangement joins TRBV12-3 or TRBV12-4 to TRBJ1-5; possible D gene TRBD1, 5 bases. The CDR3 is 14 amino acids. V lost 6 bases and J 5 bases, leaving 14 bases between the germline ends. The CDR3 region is CASSQTGTHQPQHF. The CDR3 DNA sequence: TGTGCCAGCAGCCAAACAGGAACCCATCAGCCCCAGCATTTT.

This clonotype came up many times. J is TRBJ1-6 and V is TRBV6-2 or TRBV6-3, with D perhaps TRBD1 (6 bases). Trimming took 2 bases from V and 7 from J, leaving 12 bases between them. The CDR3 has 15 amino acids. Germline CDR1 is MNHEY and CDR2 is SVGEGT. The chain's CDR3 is CASSYEGGVNSPLHF. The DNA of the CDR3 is TGTGCCAGCAGTTACGAGGGGGGCGTAAATTCACCCCTCCACTTT.

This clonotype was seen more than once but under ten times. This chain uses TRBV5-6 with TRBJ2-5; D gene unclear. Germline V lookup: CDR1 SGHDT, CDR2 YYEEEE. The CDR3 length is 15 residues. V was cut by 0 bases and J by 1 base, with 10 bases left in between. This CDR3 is CASSLDFNVQETQYF. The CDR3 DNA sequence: TGTGCCAGCAGCTTGGACTTCAACGTCCAAGAGACCCAGTACTTC.

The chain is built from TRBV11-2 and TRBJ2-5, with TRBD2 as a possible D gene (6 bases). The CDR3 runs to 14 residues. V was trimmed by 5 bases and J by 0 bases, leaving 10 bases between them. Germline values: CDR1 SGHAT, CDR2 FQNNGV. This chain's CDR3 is CASSQGTYQETQYF. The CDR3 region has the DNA TGTGCCAGCAGCCAAGGGACTTACCAAGAGACCCAGTACTTC.

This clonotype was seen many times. CDR3: CASSQGGSRNQPQHF. CDR3 DNA sequence: TGTGCCAGTAGTCAGGGGGGGTCTCGCAATCAGCCCCAGCATTTT. The V gene is TRBV19, the J gene TRBJ1-5; TRBD1 matches 7 bases. Germline V lookup: CDR1 LNHDA, CDR2 SQIVND (reference sequence). After removal of 5 bases from V and 2 bases from J, the junction contained 6 bases not matched to a gene. CDR3 length equals 15 residues. The variable domain in full, with the rest retrieved from reference TRBV19 and TRBJ1-5, is DGGITQSPKYLFRKEGQNVTLSCEQNLNHDAMYWYRQDPGQGLRLIYYSQIVNDFQKGDIAEGYSVSREKKESFPLTVTSAQKNPTAFYLCASSQGGSRNQPQHFGDGTRLSIL.

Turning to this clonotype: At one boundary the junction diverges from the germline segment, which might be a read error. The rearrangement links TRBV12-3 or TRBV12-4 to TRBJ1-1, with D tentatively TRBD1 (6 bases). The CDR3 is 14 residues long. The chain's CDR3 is CASSYHGGRTEAFF. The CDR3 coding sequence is TGTGCCAGCAGTTACCACGGGGGGCGGACTGAAGCTTTCTTC.

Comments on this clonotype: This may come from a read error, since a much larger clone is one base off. The CDR3 DNA reads as TGCGCCAGCAGCCAATCTACGGACAGGGCTAACTATGGCTACACCTTC. This gives the protein CASSQSTDRANYGYTF. The rearrangement uses TRBV4-1 and TRBJ1-2, with 8 bases aligning to TRBD1. Germline values: CDR1 MGHRA, CDR2 YSYEKL. Trimming removed 2 bases from V and 0 bases from J; junction bases left unmatched: 5. CDR3 length: 16 residues.

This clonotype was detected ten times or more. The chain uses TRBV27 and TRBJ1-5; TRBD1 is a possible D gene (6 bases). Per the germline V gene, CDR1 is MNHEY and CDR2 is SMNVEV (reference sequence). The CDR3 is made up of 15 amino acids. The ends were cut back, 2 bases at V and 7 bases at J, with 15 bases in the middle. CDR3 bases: TGTGCCAGCAGTTTAATCAGGGGCGAGGGACAGCCCCAGCATTTT. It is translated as CASSLIRGEGQPQHF.

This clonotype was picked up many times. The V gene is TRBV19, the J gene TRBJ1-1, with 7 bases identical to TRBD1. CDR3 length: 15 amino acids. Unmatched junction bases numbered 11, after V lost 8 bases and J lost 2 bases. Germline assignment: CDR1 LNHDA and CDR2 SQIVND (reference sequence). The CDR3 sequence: CASQERDSPNTEAFF. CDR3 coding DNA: TGTGCCAGTCAGGAGAGGGACAGCCCCAACACTGAAGCTTTCTTT.

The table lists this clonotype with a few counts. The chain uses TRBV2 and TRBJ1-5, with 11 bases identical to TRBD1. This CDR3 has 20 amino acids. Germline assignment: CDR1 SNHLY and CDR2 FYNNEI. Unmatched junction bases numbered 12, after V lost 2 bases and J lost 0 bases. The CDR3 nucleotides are TGTGCCAGCAGTGAACGAAGAGGGGACAGGGGGACTTATAGCAATCAGCCCCAGCATTTT. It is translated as CASSERRGDRGTYSNQPQHF.

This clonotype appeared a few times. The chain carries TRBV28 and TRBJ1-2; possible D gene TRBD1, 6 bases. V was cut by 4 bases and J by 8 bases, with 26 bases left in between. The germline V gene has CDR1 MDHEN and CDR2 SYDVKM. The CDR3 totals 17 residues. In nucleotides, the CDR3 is TGTGCCAGCAGTTCCCTCTCCGTGGGGGGGCTCTTAGGAGGCTACACCTTC. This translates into CASSSLSVGGLLGGYTF.

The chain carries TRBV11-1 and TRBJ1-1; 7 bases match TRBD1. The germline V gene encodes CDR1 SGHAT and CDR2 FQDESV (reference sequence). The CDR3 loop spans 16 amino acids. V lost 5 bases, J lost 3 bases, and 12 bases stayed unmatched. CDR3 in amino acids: CASSPSQQGLDTEAFF. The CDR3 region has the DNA TGTGCCAGCAGCCCCTCTCAACAGGGGTTGGACACTGAAGCTTTCTTT. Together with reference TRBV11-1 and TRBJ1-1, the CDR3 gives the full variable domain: EAEVAQSPRYKITEKSQAVAFWCDPISGHATLYWYRQILGQGPELLVQFQDESVVDDSQLPKDRFSAERLKGVDSTLKIQPAELGDSAMYLCASSPSQQGLDTEAFFGQGTRLTVV.

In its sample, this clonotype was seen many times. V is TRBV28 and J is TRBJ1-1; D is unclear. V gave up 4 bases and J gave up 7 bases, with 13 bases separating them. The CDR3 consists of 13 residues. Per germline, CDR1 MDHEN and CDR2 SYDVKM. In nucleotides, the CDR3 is TGTGCCAGCAGTTCCCCAGCCGCCCATGAAGCTTTCTTT. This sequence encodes CASSSPAAHEAFF.

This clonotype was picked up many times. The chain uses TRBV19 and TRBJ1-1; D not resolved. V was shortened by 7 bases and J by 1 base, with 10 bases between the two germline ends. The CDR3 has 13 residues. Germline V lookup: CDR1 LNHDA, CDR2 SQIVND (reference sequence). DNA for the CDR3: TGTGCCAGTATCAGGATAGGGAACACTGAAGCTTTCTTT. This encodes CASIRIGNTEAFF.

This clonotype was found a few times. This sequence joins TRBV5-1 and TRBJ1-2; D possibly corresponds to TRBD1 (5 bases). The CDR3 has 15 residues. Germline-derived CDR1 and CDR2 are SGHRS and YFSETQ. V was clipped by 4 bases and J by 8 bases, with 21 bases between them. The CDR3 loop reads CASSPSSGTSRGYTF. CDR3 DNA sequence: TGCGCCAGCAGCCCTTCCTCCGGGACCTCCCGCGGCTACACCTTC.

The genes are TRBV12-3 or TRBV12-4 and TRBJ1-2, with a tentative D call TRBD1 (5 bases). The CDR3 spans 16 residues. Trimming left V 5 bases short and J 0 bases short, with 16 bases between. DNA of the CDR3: TGTGCCAGCAGTCTCTCAGGCGGGGCCCCTAACTATGGCTACACCTTC. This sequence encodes CASSLSGGAPNYGYTF.

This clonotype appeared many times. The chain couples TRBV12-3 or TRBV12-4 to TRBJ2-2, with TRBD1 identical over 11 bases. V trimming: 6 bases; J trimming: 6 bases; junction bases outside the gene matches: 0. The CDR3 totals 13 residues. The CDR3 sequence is CASRGQGAGELFF. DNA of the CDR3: TGTGCCAGCAGGGGACAGGGGGCCGGGGAGCTGTTTTTT.

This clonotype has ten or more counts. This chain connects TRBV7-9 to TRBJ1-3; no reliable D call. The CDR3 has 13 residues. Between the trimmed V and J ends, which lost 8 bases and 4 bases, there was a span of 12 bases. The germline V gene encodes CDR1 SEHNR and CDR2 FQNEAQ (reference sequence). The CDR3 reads CASVKAVGNTIYF. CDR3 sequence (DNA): TGTGCCAGCGTCAAGGCGGTCGGAAACACCATATATTTT.

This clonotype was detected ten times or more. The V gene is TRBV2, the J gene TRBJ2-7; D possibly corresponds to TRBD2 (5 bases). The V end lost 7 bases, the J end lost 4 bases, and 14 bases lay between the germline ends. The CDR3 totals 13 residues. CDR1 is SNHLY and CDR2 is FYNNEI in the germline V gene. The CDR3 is CASTRGAPYEQYF. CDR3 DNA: TGTGCCAGCACCCGGGGAGCGCCGTACGAGCAGTACTTC.

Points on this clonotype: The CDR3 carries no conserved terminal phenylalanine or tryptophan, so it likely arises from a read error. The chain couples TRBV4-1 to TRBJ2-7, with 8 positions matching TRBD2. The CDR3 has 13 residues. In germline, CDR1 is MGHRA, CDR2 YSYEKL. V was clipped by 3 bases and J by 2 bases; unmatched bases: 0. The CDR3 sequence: CASSHSGAYEQYL. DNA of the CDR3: TGCGCCAGCAGCCATAGCGGGGCCTACGAGCAGTACTTG.

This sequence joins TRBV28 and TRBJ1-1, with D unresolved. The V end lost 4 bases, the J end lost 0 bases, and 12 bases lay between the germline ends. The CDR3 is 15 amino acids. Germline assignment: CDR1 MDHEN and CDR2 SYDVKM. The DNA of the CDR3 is TGTGCCAGCAGTTCCCCCCTGGGCCTGAACACTGAAGCTTTCTTT. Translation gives CASSSPLGLNTEAFF.

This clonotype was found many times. In DNA, the CDR3 is TGTGCCAGCAGCTTAGCGCAGGCGGGCTATGGCTACACCTTC. It yields the protein CASSLAQAGYGYTF. The chain couples TRBV7-9 to TRBJ1-2; D is ambiguous. Germline V gene sequence: CDR1 SEHNR, CDR2 FQNEAQ (reference sequence). CDR3 length equals 14 residues. Trimming removed 0 bases at V and 4 bases at J, with 9 bases between. Filled out from reference TRBV7-9 and TRBJ1-2, the complete variable domain reads DTGVSQNPRHKITKRGQNVTFRCDPISEHNRLYWYRQTLGQGPEFLTYFQNEAQLEKSRLLSDRFSAERPKGSFSTLEIQRTEQGDSAMYLCASSLAQAGYGYTFGSGTRLTVV.